This TCR beta chain was found in a study of blood T cell repertoires in COVID-19. Study summary: Both acute and convalescent COVID-19 samples were obtained from the United States, Italy and Spain. Sample material is recorded as cDNA or gDNA derived from T cells, B-cell-depleted T cells, or PBMCs.

V dropped 3 bases and J dropped 2 bases, with 10 bases sitting between them. The germline gives CDR1 LNHDA, CDR2 SQIVND (reference sequence). This CDR3 is built from 14 residues. As processed by the authors: Quantification of nucleated cells was approximated via reference gene primer amplification. Sequenced by immunoSEQ multiplex PCR; TCRdb stores in-frame clones only, minus some. The V and J calls and clone size come from that table; D and trimming were worked out from the DNA. The sample has about 170,000 clones; around four fifths are singletons. The gene calls are TRBV19 and TRBJ1-2; no reliable D call. The sequence was collected from a woman aged 80 or older with acute or convalescent COVID-19. The sequencing input was peripheral blood. As DNA, the CDR3 is TGTGCCAGTAGTATCAGTTGGGCCAACTATGGCTACACCTTC. It yields the protein CASSISWANYGYTF.